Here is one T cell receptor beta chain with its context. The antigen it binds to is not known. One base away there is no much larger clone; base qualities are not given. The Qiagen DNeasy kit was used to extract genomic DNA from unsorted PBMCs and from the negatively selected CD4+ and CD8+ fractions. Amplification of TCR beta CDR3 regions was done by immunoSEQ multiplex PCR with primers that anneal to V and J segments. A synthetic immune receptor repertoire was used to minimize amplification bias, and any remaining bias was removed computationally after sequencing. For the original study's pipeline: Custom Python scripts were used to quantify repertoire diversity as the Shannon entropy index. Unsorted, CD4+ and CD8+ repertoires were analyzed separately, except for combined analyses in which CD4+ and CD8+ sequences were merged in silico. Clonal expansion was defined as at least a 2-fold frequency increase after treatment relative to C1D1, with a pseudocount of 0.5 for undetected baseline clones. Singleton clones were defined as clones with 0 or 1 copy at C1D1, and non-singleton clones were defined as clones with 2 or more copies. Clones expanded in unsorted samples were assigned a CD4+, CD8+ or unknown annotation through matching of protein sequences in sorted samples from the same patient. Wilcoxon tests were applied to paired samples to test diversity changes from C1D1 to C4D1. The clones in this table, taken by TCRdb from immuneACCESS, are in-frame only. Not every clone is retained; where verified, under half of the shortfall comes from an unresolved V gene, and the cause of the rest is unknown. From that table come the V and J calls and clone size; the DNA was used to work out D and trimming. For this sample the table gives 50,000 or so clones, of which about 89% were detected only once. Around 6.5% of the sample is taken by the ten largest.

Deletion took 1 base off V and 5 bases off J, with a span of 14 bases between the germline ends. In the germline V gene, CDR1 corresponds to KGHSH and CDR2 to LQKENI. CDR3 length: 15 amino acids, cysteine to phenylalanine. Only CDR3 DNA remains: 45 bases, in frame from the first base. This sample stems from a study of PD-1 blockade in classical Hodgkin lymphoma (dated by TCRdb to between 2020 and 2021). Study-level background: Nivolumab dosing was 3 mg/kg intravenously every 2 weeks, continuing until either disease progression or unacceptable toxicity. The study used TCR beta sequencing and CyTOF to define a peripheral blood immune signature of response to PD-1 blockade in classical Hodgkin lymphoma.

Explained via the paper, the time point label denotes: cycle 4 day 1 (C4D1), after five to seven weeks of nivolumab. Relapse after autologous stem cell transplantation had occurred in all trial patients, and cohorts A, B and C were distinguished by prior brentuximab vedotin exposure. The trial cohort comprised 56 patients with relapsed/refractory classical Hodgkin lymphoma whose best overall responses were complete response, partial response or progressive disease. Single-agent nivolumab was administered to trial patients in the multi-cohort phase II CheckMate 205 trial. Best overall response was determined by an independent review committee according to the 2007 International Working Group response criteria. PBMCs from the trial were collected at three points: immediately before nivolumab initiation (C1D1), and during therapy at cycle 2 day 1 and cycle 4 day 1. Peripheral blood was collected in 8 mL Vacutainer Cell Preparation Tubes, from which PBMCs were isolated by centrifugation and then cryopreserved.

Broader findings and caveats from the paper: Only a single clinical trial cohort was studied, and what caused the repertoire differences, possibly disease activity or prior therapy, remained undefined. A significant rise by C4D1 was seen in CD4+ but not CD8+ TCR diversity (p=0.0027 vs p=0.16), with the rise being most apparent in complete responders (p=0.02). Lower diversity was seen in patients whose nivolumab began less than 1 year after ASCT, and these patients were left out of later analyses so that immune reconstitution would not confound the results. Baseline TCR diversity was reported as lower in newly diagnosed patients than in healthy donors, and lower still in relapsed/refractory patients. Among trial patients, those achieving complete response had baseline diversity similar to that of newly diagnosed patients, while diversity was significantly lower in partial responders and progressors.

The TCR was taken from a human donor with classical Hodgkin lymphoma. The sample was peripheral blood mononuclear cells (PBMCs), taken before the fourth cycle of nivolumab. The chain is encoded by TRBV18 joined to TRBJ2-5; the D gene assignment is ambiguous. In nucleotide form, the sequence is TGTGCCAGCTCACCACTCCCACAGTCTCAGGAGACCCAGTACTTC. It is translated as CASSPLPQSQETQYF.